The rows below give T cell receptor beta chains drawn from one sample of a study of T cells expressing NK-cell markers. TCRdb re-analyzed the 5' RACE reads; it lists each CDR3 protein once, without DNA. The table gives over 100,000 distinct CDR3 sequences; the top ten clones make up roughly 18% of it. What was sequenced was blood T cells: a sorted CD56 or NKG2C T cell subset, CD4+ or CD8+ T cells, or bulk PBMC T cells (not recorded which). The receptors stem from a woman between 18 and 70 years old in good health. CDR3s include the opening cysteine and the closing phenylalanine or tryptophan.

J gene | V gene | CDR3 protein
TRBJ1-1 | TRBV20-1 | CSNKENRESLAFF
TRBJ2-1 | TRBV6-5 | CASSYEGIEQFF
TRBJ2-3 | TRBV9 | CASSFIQGMPDTQYF
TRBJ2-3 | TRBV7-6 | CASSLGLAGKDTQYF
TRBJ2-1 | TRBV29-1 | CSVEDLRGPGQFF
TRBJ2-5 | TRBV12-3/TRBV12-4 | CASSSPPEQETQYF
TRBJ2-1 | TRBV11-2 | CASSLAVTGPYNEQFF
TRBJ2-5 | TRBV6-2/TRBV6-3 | CASITNRGLQETQYF
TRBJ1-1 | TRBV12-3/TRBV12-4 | CASSWKGYTEAFF
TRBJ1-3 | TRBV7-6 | CASSLLQGGNTIYF
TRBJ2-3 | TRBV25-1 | CASSGGSGADTQYF
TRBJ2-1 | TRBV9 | CASSASGGHEQFF
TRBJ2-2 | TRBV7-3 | CASSLEDRTGELFF
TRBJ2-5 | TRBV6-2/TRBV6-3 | CASSYLGPEKETQYF
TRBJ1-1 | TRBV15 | CATSGRQGMNTEAFF
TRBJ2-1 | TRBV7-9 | CASSSPSGNEQFF
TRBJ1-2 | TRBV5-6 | CASSLETGHLTSNYGYTF
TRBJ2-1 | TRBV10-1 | CASSDSSEGGSYNEQFF
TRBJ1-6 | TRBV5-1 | CASSNRDRKNSPLHF
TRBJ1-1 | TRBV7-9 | CASSRQGRTEAFF
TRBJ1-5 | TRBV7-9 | CASSHGQSDGQPQHF
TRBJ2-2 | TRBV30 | CAWRGDRGPVGGELFF
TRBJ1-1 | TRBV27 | CASSLSVNTEAFF
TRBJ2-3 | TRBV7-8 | CASSLAPTYSTDTQYF
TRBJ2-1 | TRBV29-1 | CSVEAPGQGFPPNEQFF
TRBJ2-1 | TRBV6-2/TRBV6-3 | CASSYPRSGGIDEQFF
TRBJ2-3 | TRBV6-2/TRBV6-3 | CASSYGSSTDTQYF
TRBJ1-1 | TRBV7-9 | CASSPVGVDTEAFF
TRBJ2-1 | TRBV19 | CASRPTSGGFNEQFF
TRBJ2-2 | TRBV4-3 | CASSQEVLGGADGELFF
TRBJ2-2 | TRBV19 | CASSGAPGELFF
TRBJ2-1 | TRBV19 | CASSPLLEPGEQFF
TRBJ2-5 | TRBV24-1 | CATPLDQETQYF
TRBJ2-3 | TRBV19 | CASSLGVRTSGTDTQYF
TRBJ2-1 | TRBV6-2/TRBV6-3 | CASSYSIHYNEQFF